This T cell receptor beta chain derives from a study of early T cells in non-severe SARS-CoV-2 infection (dated by TCRdb to the early 2020s). With regard to the full study: TCR sequencing used bulk RNA from unsorted whole blood, so alpha and beta chains could not be paired.

Results and caveats for the whole study, not just this receptor: VDJdb matching was skewed toward anti-spike CD8 responses and likely underestimated virus-specific expansions, missing private and CD4 specificities.

Set within a cohort of healthcare workers in London, UK, this nested case-control study involved weekly PCR testing of nasopharyngeal swabs along with blood sampling. Healthcare workers were recruited during the week of the UK lockdown, between 23 and 31 March 2020, and followed weekly for up to 16 weeks. The CDR3 has 16 amino acids, counting the end cysteine and phenylalanine. Kept here is only the CDR3 DNA, which spans 48 bases and is read in frame from base 1. Trimming removed 1 base from V and 3 bases from J, leaving 15 bases between the germline ends. Per the germline V gene (reference sequence), LNHNV is the CDR1 and YYDKDF is the CDR2. A note on this clonotype: Its antigen is not yet known. No much larger clone is present one base from it, and per-base qualities are unavailable.

Library preparation employed 5' RACE. Sequencing used a NextSeq 500. In the TCR library protocol, unique molecular identifiers were attached to individual cDNA molecules to correct for PCR bias and sequencing error. TCR alpha and beta chains were both sequenced, and the abundances of alpha and beta sequences in each sample were closely correlated with each other. Per the authors' processing: Decombinator V4 was used to annotate TCR sequences for V gene, J gene and CDR3. Expanded TCRs were defined as changing significantly between any two time points under a Poisson model with p below 0.0001. TCR abundances were normalised to the total number of TCRs sequenced per sample and were expressed as counts per million. TRAV1-2 paired with TRAJ12, TRAJ20 or TRAJ33 defined MAIT TCRs, while TRAV10 paired with TRAJ18 defined iNKT TCRs. A search of VDJdb, accessed on 1 November 2021, was run for TCRs annotated to CMV, EBV and SARS-CoV-2, with TCRs annotated for multiple antigens excluded. TCRdb ran its own pipeline on the public reads, namely fastp trimming at Q25 and MiXCR clone calling, and kept in-frame beta chains. Every CDR3 protein is listed once, alongside the most common genes and DNA of its rows. The V and J calls come from TCRdb's annotation, not from the publication. This sample comprises tens of thousands of distinct CDR3 sequences, roughly 8% of them detected only once. In total, the top ten clones hold roughly 4.2% of the sample.

The sequence derives from an adult who was a healthcare worker with PCR-confirmed SARS-CoV-2 infection or an uninfected control (not recorded which). Sample: whole blood. The rearranged chain carries TRBV15 and TRBJ1-1; the D gene cannot be resolved reliably. CDR3 region: CATSRGISSGDTEAFF. The DNA sequence is TGTGCCACCAGCAGAGGCATTTCGAGCGGCGACACTGAAGCTTTCTTT.